The 27 T cell receptor beta chains below were found in one sample sequenced in a study of blood T cell repertoires in COVID-19. Assay: immunoSEQ multiplex PCR; the TCRdb copy retains only in-frame clones and omits some. The table lists about 69,000 clones, approximately 83% of them singletons. Material for sequencing was peripheral blood. All receptors come from an elderly man with acute or convalescent COVID-19.

The chain links TRBV5-1 to TRBJ2-7; a weak D match, TRBD2 (6 bases). CDR1 is SGHRS and CDR2 is YFSETQ in the germline V gene. Trimming took off 4 bases at V and 2 bases at J, with 16 bases between the two ends. The CDR3 loop spans 15 amino acids. The CDR3 loop reads CASSLGGARPYEQYF. Written as DNA, the CDR3 is TGCGCCAGCAGCCTAGGCGGGGCTAGACCCTACGAGCAGTACTTC. The variable domain in full, completed from reference TRBV5-1 and TRBJ2-7, reads KAGVTQTPRYLIKTRGQQVTLSCSPISGHRSVSWYQQTPGQGLQFLFEYFSETQRNKGNFPGRFSGRQFSNSRSEMNVSTLELGDSALYLCASSLGGARPYEQYFGPGTRLTVT.

The J gene is TRBJ2-1, the V gene TRBV18; D uncertain. Looked up from germline, CDR1 is KGHSH and CDR2 is LQKENI. The V end lost 2 bases, the J end lost 0 bases, and 11 bases lay between the germline ends. The CDR3 is 16 residues long. The CDR3 coding sequence is TGTGCCAGCTCACCAAACGCACCGAGCTCCTACAATGAGCAGTTCTTC. Encoded protein: CASSPNAPSSYNEQFF.

The chain employs TRBV6-4 and TRBJ2-3, with TRBD1 identical over 9 bases. This CDR3 comprises 14 residues. V dropped 5 bases and J dropped 1; count of bases not matched to a gene: 1. Germline CDR1 and CDR2: MRHNA and SNTAGT. CDR3 nucleotides: TGTGCCAGCAGTTGGACAGGGGGCACAGATACGCAGTATTTT. Translating gives CASSWTGGTDTQYF.

The chain has TRBV6-5 and TRBJ1-1; a possible D gene is TRBD1 (5 bases). From germline, CDR1 is MNHEY and CDR2 SVGAGI. The CDR3 extends over 13 amino acids. The V gene lost 5 bases and the J gene lost 8 bases, with 15 bases spanning the gap. For the CDR3, the DNA is TGTGCCAGCAGTCTAACAGGCCAAACAGAAGCTTTCTTT. Translated, it gives CASSLTGQTEAFF.

The gene calls are TRBV6-6 and TRBJ2-3; possibly TRBD2 for D (5 bases). The CDR3 is made up of 16 amino acids. The V end was cut by 4 bases, the J end by 2 bases, with 16 bases between. Per germline, CDR1 MNHNY and CDR2 SVGAGI (reference sequence). The CDR3 DNA reads TGTGCCAGCAGTTCCTTGCGCGAGCGGCACACAGATACGCAGTATTTT. Its protein is CASSSLRERHTDTQYF.

The CDR3 is CASSYQDRGTYGYTF. The CDR3 bases are TGTGCCAGCAGTTACCAGGATCGGGGGACCTATGGCTACACCTTC. The chain couples TRBV6-5 to TRBJ1-2; D possibly corresponds to TRBD1 (5 bases). Deletions cut 2 bases from V and 4 bases from J, with 14 bases between. Germline CDR1 is MNHEY and CDR2 is SVGAGI. The CDR3 has 15 amino acids.

The chain recombines TRBV15 with TRBJ2-7; 16 bases align to TRBD2. The CDR3 is 20 amino acids. The junction had 11 bases not matched to a gene; V was cut back by 0 bases and J by 3 bases. Germline CDR1 and CDR2: LNHNV and YYDKDF (reference sequence). The CDR3 bases are TGTGCCACCAGCAGAGATCTGGGGACTAGCGGGAGGGCCGGGGTCTACGAGCAGTACTTC. Translation gives CATSRDLGTSGRAGVYEQYF.

The chain carries TRBV27 and TRBJ2-1, with TRBD2 matching 11 bases. CDR3 size: 19 residues. Germline values: CDR1 MNHEY, CDR2 SMNVEV (reference sequence). After removal of 5 bases from V and 8 bases from J, the junction contained 20 bases not matched to a gene. In nucleotides, the CDR3 is TGTGCCAGCAGTCCCCTCTCCCCTATAGGGCTAGCGGGAGGTTATGAGCAGTTCTTC. This translates into CASSPLSPIGLAGGYEQFF.

The CDR3 reads CASSLLSGANTGELFF. The CDR3 DNA reads as TGCGCCAGCAGCTTGTTAAGCGGGGCGAACACCGGGGAGCTGTTTTTT. The gene calls are TRBV5-1 and TRBJ2-2; 7 bases line up with TRBD2. Germline lookup yields CDR1 SGHRS and CDR2 YFSETQ. V lost 1 base and J lost 0; bases outside the gene matches: 3. The CDR3 is made up of 16 amino acids.

The CDR3 loop is CASSIAGGPGNEQFF. The CDR3 DNA is TGTGCCAGCAGCATAGCGGGAGGGCCGGGTAATGAGCAGTTCTTC. The chain links TRBV6-6 to TRBJ2-1, with TRBD2 matching over 11 bases. CDR1 and CDR2 (germline): MNHNY, SVGAGI (reference sequence). The CDR3 runs to 15 residues. V trimming: 6 bases; J trimming: 7 bases; junction bases outside the gene matches: 8.

The CDR3 nucleotides read TGTGCCACCAGTGATTCGGGACAGGGGTGGAGAGATACGCAGTATTTT. It translates to CATSDSGQGWRDTQYF. The chain uses TRBV24-1 and TRBJ2-3; 10 bases map to TRBD1. The CDR3 has 16 amino acids. CDR1 KGHDR and CDR2 SFDVKD come from the germline V gene. J gave up 5 bases and V 2 bases, and 6 bases lay outside the gene matches.

V is TRBV19 and J is TRBJ1-2; D possibly corresponds to TRBD1 (5 bases). Trimming shortened V by 6 bases and J by 3 bases, and 14 bases separated the two germline ends. The CDR3 has 14 amino acids. Germline CDR1 is LNHDA and CDR2 is SQIVND (reference sequence). CDR3 sequence (DNA): TGTGCCAGTAGGATTAAACAGGAACACTATGGCTACACCTTC. Translation: CASRIKQEHYGYTF.

This chain's CDR3 is CASSLLLGLAGLPDNEQFF. As DNA, the CDR3 is TGTGCCAGCAGCTTACTGCTGGGGCTAGCGGGACTCCCCGACAATGAGCAGTTCTTC. V is TRBV7-9 and J is TRBJ2-1, with 9 bases that match TRBD2. CDR3 length equals 19 residues. Germline lookup yields CDR1 SEHNR and CDR2 FQNEAQ (reference sequence). Germline trimming cut 2 bases from V and 5 bases from J; bases unmatched to any gene: 16.

This clone appeared a single time. The rearrangement links TRBV27 to TRBJ1-6; no definite D call. Germline V gene sequence: CDR1 MNHEY, CDR2 SMNVEV (reference sequence). This CDR3 has 15 amino acids. V lost 4 bases and J 4 bases, leaving 11 bases between the germline ends. The CDR3 coding sequence is TGTGCCAGCAGTTCCCCGGCAGGTTATAATTCACCCCTCCACTTT. As protein: CASSSPAGYNSPLHF.

This chain links TRBV2 with TRBJ2-3, with 7 bases that match TRBD1. Germline-derived CDR1 and CDR2 are SNHLY and FYNNEI. The length of the CDR3 is 15 residues. J was trimmed by 5 bases and V by 3 bases; bases with no gene match: 8. CDR3 DNA: TGTGCCAGCAGTGAGAGGAAAGGGGGCGTAGATACGCAGTATTTT. This encodes CASSERKGGVDTQYF.

This clone came up once. The chain employs TRBV28 and TRBJ2-1, with 9 bases aligning to TRBD1. The germline CDR1 and CDR2 sequences are MDHEN and SYDVKM. There are 16 residues in the CDR3. J lost 3 bases, V lost 1 base, and 4 bases had no gene match. CDR3 sequence (DNA): TGTGCCAGCAGTTTATCGGGACAGGGCTACTACAATGAGCAGTTCTTC. It is translated as CASSLSGQGYYNEQFF.

This chain connects TRBV7-2 to TRBJ2-1; 8 bases line up with TRBD2. The CDR3 totals 15 residues. Germline CDR1 is SGHTA and CDR2 is FQGNSA. The junction had 9 bases not matched to a gene; V was cut back by 3 bases and J by 8 bases. CDR3 nucleotides: TGTGCCAGCAGCTTGGTCGGGAGGGCTGTCGATGAGCAGTTCTTC. Translated, it gives CASSLVGRAVDEQFF.

The genes are TRBV15 and TRBJ1-4, with D tentatively TRBD1 (6 bases). The V gene lost 0 bases and the J gene lost 0 bases, with 8 bases spanning the gap. Germline loops: CDR1 LNHNV, CDR2 YYDKDF (reference sequence). The CDR3 runs to 16 residues. CDR3 in amino acids: CATSREGAATNEKLFF. The CDR3, as DNA: TGTGCCACCAGCAGAGAGGGGGCCGCAACTAATGAAAAACTGTTTTTT.

The chain has TRBV10-1 and TRBJ2-7; 7 nucleotides line up with TRBD1. The germline V gene has CDR1 WNHNN and CDR2 SYGVQD (reference sequence). The CDR3 runs 15 residues. Trimming took 6 bases from V and 2 from J; bases not matched to a gene: 10. The CDR3 region is CASRMHRTGPYEQYF. The DNA of the CDR3 is TGCGCCAGCAGGATGCATAGGACAGGACCCTACGAGCAGTACTTC.

The chain employs TRBV4-1 and TRBJ1-2; D remains ambiguous. Trimming cost V 3 bases and J 5 bases, with 10 bases left between them. From germline, CDR1 is MGHRA and CDR2 YSYEKL. This CDR3 has 13 residues. CDR3 in DNA: TGCGCCAGCAGCCACGGAGGGCCTTATGGCTACACCTTC. It codes for CASSHGGPYGYTF.

The chain links TRBV9 to TRBJ2-1; 8 bases are a match to TRBD2. CDR3 length equals 15 residues. The trim removed 1 base at V and 4 bases at J, leaving 4 bases unmatched. From germline, CDR1 is SGDLS and CDR2 YYNGEE. The CDR3 sequence: CASSVLAGSYNEQFF. The CDR3 DNA reads as TGTGCCAGCAGCGTACTAGCGGGTTCTTACAATGAGCAGTTCTTC.

The V call is TRBV7-2, the J call TRBJ2-1, with TRBD2 matching 8 bases. This CDR3 is 14 amino acids long. The J segment lost 4 bases and the V segment lost 6 bases, leaving 5 bases of the junction unmatched. CDR1 and CDR2 from the germline V gene are SGHTA and FQGNSA. CDR3 amino acids: CASRPAGGYNEQFF. As DNA, the CDR3 is TGTGCCAGCAGACCGGCGGGAGGTTACAATGAGCAGTTCTTC.

J is TRBJ2-7 and V is TRBV7-2, with TRBD2 identical over 11 bases. The CDR3 extends over 15 amino acids. V gave up 7 bases and J gave up 3 bases; unmatched junction bases: 8. CDR1 and CDR2 from the germline V gene are SGHTA and FQGNSA. The CDR3: CASTQTSGIYYEQYF. The CDR3 DNA is TGTGCCAGCACTCAGACTAGCGGGATCTACTACGAGCAGTACTTC.

The rearrangement links TRBV2 to TRBJ2-3; TRBD2 matches at 13 bases. Germline V gene data show CDR1 as SNHLY and CDR2 as FYNNEI. The CDR3 totals 15 residues. V shed 5 bases and J 4 bases; nucleotides not matched to a gene: 3. This CDR3 is CASSKLAGGADTQYF. For the CDR3, the DNA is TGTGCCAGCAGTAAACTAGCGGGAGGGGCAGATACGCAGTATTTT.

The rearrangement joins TRBV15 to TRBJ1-3; D gene unclear. This CDR3 has 15 amino acids. The germline V gene has CDR1 LNHNV and CDR2 YYDKDF (reference sequence). V lost 3 bases and J 0 bases, leaving 9 bases between the germline ends. Here the CDR3 DNA reads TGTGCCACCAGCAGGGACTTACTCTCTGGAAACACCATATATTTT. Translated: CATSRDLLSGNTIYF.

V gene TRBV19 combines with J gene TRBJ1-3, with TRBD1 matching over 7 bases. The CDR3 loop spans 15 amino acids. Germline V CDR1 and CDR2: LNHDA, SQIVND (reference sequence). Trimming at V came to 3 bases and at J to 2 bases, leaving 4 bases not matched to a gene. CDR3 protein: CASSILTGPGNTIYF. The CDR3 nucleotides are TGTGCCAGTAGTATCCTGACAGGGCCTGGAAACACCATATATTTT.

This clone was seen a handful of times. This rearrangement joins TRBV7-9 to TRBJ2-7; D is possibly TRBD2 (6 bases). Trimming pared 5 bases from V and 0 bases from J, leaving 8 bases between. Germline lookup yields CDR1 SEHNR and CDR2 FQNEAQ (reference sequence). There are 13 residues in the CDR3. As DNA, the CDR3 is TGTGCCAGCAGCCGGGGGAGCTCCTACGAGCAGTACTTC. As protein: CASSRGSSYEQYF.